This entry lists 25 T cell receptor beta chains sequenced from one sample in a study of shared clonotypes between healthy human individuals. Profiled with immunoSEQ multiplex PCR; TCRdb holds only in-frame clones, not every one. The sample shows approximately 330,000 clones, more than 60% of them seen only once. The source material was memory CD4+ T cells sorted from blood. Sample subset: CD45RA-negative fraction. The receptors here all came from a man aged 25 to 45 in good health.

V usage is TRBV15 and J usage is TRBJ2-3; 16 bases match TRBD2. Germline trimming cut 8 bases from V and 5 bases from J; bases unmatched to any gene: 10. CDR1 and CDR2 (germline): LNHNV, YYDKDF (reference sequence). The CDR3 sequence is 17 residues long. The CDR3 DNA is TGTGCCACCCGGAGGGGACTAGCGGGAGGGCCAAGAGATACGCAGTATTTT. Protein product: CATRRGLAGGPRDTQYF.

The V and J genes are TRBV27 and TRBJ2-1; D is unresolved. Germline assignment: CDR1 MNHEY and CDR2 SMNVEV (reference sequence). The CDR3 loop spans 15 amino acids. Trimming removed 1 base at V and 6 bases at J, with 13 bases between. DNA for the CDR3: TGTGCCAGCAGTTTATACCACCTAAACGTCAATGAGCAGTTCTTC. As protein: CASSLYHLNVNEQFF.

The rearrangement joins TRBV11-3 to TRBJ2-1; D is unclear. The V end was cut by 2 bases, the J end by 13 bases, with 12 bases between. The CDR3 totals 12 residues. Germline V gene sequence: CDR1 SGHNT, CDR2 YENEEA. CDR3 DNA sequence: TGTGCCAGCAGCTTATCCGGTACTACCCAGTTCTTC. Amino acid sequence: CASSLSGTTQFF.

This clone was detected many times. The identical CDR3 is also encoded by other nucleotide sequences in the sample. The chain has TRBV28 and TRBJ2-7, with 9 bases fitting TRBD2. There are 15 residues in the CDR3. Germline V lookup: CDR1 MDHEN, CDR2 SYDVKM. Trimming at V came to 5 bases and at J to 6 bases, leaving 11 bases not matched to a gene. CDR3 in DNA: TGTGCCAGCAGTACCCCCGGCGGGAGGGTGTTCGAGCAGTACTTC. It translates to CASSTPGGRVFEQYF. Full variable domain (missing parts from reference TRBV28 and TRBJ2-7): DVKVTQSSRYLVKRTGEKVFLECVQDMDHENMFWYRQDPGLGLRLIYFSYDVKMKEKGDIPEGYSVSREKKERFSLILESASTNQTSMYLCASSTPGGRVFEQYFGPGTRLTVT.

The chain recombines TRBV5-1 with TRBJ1-1, with TRBD1 as a possible D gene (5 bases). V lost 4 bases and J 1 base, leaving 14 bases between the germline ends. Germline CDR1 SGHRS, CDR2 YFSETQ. The CDR3 consists of 15 residues. The CDR3 DNA follows: TGCGCCAGCAGCCTTTCCGGGACGGGGAACACTGAAGCTTTCTTT. Encoded protein: CASSLSGTGNTEAFF.

The chain employs TRBV7-9 and TRBJ2-3; perhaps TRBD1 as D (6 bases). CDR1 and CDR2 (germline): SEHNR, FQNEAQ (reference sequence). The CDR3 extends over 12 amino acids. Trimming removed 4 bases at V and 7 bases at J, with 9 bases between. CDR3 DNA: TGTGCCAGCAGCTCTGGGGGCTATACGCAGTATTTT. Translating gives CASSSGGYTQYF.

The CDR3 nucleotides are TGTGCCAGCAGCTTAGTGGTGGGAGCTACTTCCTACGAGCAGTACTTC. It specifies CASSLVVGATSYEQYF. This sequence joins TRBV7-2 and TRBJ2-7, with D possibly TRBD2 on 5 matching bases. From germline, CDR1 is SGHTA and CDR2 FQGNSA. Trimming left V 1 base short and J 1 base short, with 14 bases between. The length of the CDR3 is 16 residues.

The V call is TRBV5-1, the J call TRBJ2-5, with D perhaps TRBD1 or TRBD2 (5 bases each). The length of the CDR3 is 13 residues. CDR1 is SGHRS, CDR2 YFSETQ, per germline. The germline V and J ends were trimmed by 2 bases and 5 bases, with 10 bases remaining between them. CDR3 residues: CASSFGGSETQYF. CDR3 in DNA: TGCGCCAGCAGCTTTGGGGGTAGTGAGACCCAGTACTTC. Complete variable domain (other parts from reference TRBV5-1 and TRBJ2-5): KAGVTQTPRYLIKTRGQQVTLSCSPISGHRSVSWYQQTPGQGLQFLFEYFSETQRNKGNFPGRFSGRQFSNSRSEMNVSTLELGDSALYLCASSFGGSETQYFGPGTRLLVL.

This clone has more than one count but fewer than ten. The gene calls are TRBV5-1 and TRBJ1-4; 9 positions match TRBD1. V trimming: 7 bases; J trimming: 6 bases; junction bases outside the gene matches: 10. Germline-derived CDR1 and CDR2 are SGHRS and YFSETQ. The CDR3 is 15 amino acids. The CDR3 sequence is CASAVQGAFDEKLFF. Here the CDR3 DNA reads TGCGCCAGCGCAGTACAGGGGGCTTTCGATGAAAAACTGTTTTTT.

This clone was counted a few times. The chain is built from TRBV5-6 and TRBJ1-2, with D unresolved. Germline V gives CDR1 SGHDT, CDR2 YYEEEE. This CDR3 is built from 12 residues. V lost 1 base and J 6 bases, leaving 7 bases between the germline ends. In DNA, the CDR3 is TGTGCCAGCAGCTTGTCGTGGGATGGCTACACCTTC. Translated, it gives CASSLSWDGYTF.

The chain combines TRBV19 with TRBJ1-5; possible D gene TRBD1, 6 bases. Trimming took off 7 bases at V and 3 bases at J, with 19 bases between the two ends. Germline V lookup: CDR1 LNHDA, CDR2 SQIVND (reference sequence). The CDR3 sequence is 16 residues long. The CDR3 region is CASTSYFTGFNQPQHF. CDR3 bases: TGTGCCAGTACCTCATATTTCACAGGGTTCAATCAGCCCCAGCATTTT.

The rearrangement uses TRBV18 and TRBJ2-4; 16 bases line up with TRBD2. Germline-derived CDR1 and CDR2 are KGHSH and LQKENI. Trimming at V came to 6 bases and at J to 2 bases, leaving 7 bases not matched to a gene. The CDR3 totals 18 residues. Here the CDR3 DNA reads TGTGCCAGCTCGACCGGGACTAGCGGGAGGGCGTCCAAAAACATTCAGTACTTC. It is translated as CASSTGTSGRASKNIQYF.

The V call is TRBV11-1, the J call TRBJ2-5; D unresolved. This CDR3 has 12 amino acids. V gave up 4 bases and J gave up 0 bases, with 3 bases separating them. Germline V gene lookup returns CDR1 SGHAT and CDR2 FQDESV (reference sequence). The CDR3 reads CASSWHQETQYF. For the CDR3, the DNA is TGTGCCAGCAGCTGGCACCAAGAGACCCAGTACTTC.

CDR3 sequence: CASSLRRTGSSYEQYF. The CDR3 coding sequence is TGTGCCAGCAGTTTACGTCGGACAGGCAGTTCCTACGAGCAGTACTTC. This chain uses TRBV28 with TRBJ2-7; 7 nucleotides agree with TRBD1. Germline lookup yields CDR1 MDHEN and CDR2 SYDVKM. CDR3 length: 16 amino acids. V shed 2 bases, J shed 1 base, and the junction held 8 bases outside the gene matches.

The V call is TRBV19, the J call TRBJ2-7, with D maybe TRBD1 (5 bases). Between the trimmed V and J ends, which lost 5 bases and 4 bases, there was a span of 12 bases. The CDR3 length is 13 residues. Germline loops: CDR1 LNHDA, CDR2 SQIVND (reference sequence). CDR3: CASSFGRAYEQYF. The CDR3 DNA follows: TGTGCCAGTAGTTTTGGCAGGGCGTACGAGCAGTACTTC.

The rearrangement joins TRBV6-4 to TRBJ2-1; TRBD1 matches 8 bases. From germline, CDR1 is MRHNA and CDR2 SNTAGT. V gave up 5 bases and J gave up 1 base; unmatched junction bases: 10. This CDR3 is built from 17 residues. CDR3 nucleotides: TGTGCCAGCAGTCAAAGGTGGACAGGGTCTTCCTACAATGAGCAGTTCTTC. Protein product: CASSQRWTGSSYNEQFF.

This clone was counted only a few times. The genes are TRBV6-5 and TRBJ2-1, with 7 bases matching TRBD1. With V trimmed by 5 bases and J by 11 bases, 6 bases remained unmatched. The CDR3 extends over 12 amino acids. Germline CDR1 is MNHEY and CDR2 is SVGAGI. The CDR3 here is CASSEYRGKQFF. The CDR3 DNA follows: TGTGCCAGCAGTGAATACAGGGGTAAGCAGTTCTTC.

V is TRBV9 and J is TRBJ1-4; D uncertain. The V and J ends lost 3 bases and 8 bases respectively, with 11 bases between them. Germline V gene data show CDR1 as SGDLS and CDR2 as YYNGEE. This CDR3 has 13 amino acids. In nucleotides, the CDR3 is TGTGCCAGCAGCGCCCTAATGGGGGAAAAACTGTTTTTT. Its translation is CASSALMGEKLFF.

This clone was seen only once. V gene TRBV5-4 combines with J gene TRBJ2-5, with a possible D match to TRBD2 (5 bases). Trimming shortened V by 1 base and J by 5 bases, and 12 bases separated the two germline ends. Germline CDR1 reads SGHNT; CDR2 reads YYREEE (reference sequence). This CDR3 has 14 residues. CDR3 region: CASSLRASIETQYF. The CDR3 nucleotides are TGTGCCAGCAGCTTGAGGGCTAGCATTGAGACCCAGTACTTC.

The chain carries TRBV7-2 and TRBJ2-1, with 9 bases lining up with TRBD1. There are 15 residues in the CDR3. Unmatched junction bases numbered 10, after V lost 5 bases and J lost 8 bases. The germline V gene encodes CDR1 SGHTA and CDR2 FQGNSA. The CDR3 sequence is CASSLSGTGFDEQFF. The CDR3 coding sequence is TGTGCCAGCAGCCTATCCGGGACAGGGTTCGATGAGCAGTTCTTC.

This clone was picked up many times. The chain combines TRBV7-2 with TRBJ2-5, with 14 bases aligning to TRBD2. The CDR3 runs to 16 residues. V dropped 4 bases and J dropped 4; count of bases not matched to a gene: 5. Germline assignment: CDR1 SGHTA and CDR2 FQGNSA. CDR3 DNA sequence: TGTGCCAGCAGCTCACGACTAGCGGGAGGGCCAGAGACCCAGTACTTC. Translated, it gives CASSSRLAGGPETQYF.

The CDR3 nucleotides read TGTGCCAGCAGCTCCCGAGGGCCGTTCTCCTTGGAGCAGTACTTC. Translated, it gives CASSSRGPFSLEQYF. The V gene is TRBV7-9, the J gene TRBJ2-7; D perhaps matches TRBD2 (5 bases). Trimming pared 4 bases from V and 7 bases from J, leaving 20 bases between. CDR3 length: 15 amino acids. The germline V gene has CDR1 SEHNR and CDR2 FQNEAQ (reference sequence).

In the case of this clone: Within the sample, other DNA sequences also encode this same CDR3. The chain recombines TRBV5-1 with TRBJ2-1; TRBD1 aligns across 7 bases. The germline V gene has CDR1 SGHRS and CDR2 YFSETQ. The CDR3 contains 15 residues. The ends lost 0 bases at V and 3 bases at J; junction bases unmatched: 3. As DNA, the CDR3 is TGCGCCAGCAGCTTGGGGGACAGAGACTACAATGAGCAGTTCTTC. This translates into CASSLGDRDYNEQFF.

This chain connects TRBV27 to TRBJ1-5, with D unclear. CDR1 MNHEY and CDR2 SMNVEV come from the germline V gene (reference sequence). The CDR3 is 13 amino acids. The V end lost 4 bases, the J end lost 5 bases, and 9 bases lay between the germline ends. The CDR3 DNA is TGTGCCAGCAGTTATTTCTCGGATCAGCCCCAGCATTTT. Amino acids: CASSYFSDQPQHF.

A few counts support this clone. This sequence joins TRBV25-1 and TRBJ1-1; D remains ambiguous. Trimming pared 5 bases from V and 1 base from J, leaving 2 bases between. This CDR3 region has 11 residues. Germline CDR1 MGHDK, CDR2 SYGVNS. CDR3 sequence (DNA): TGTGCCAGCAGTCGGAACACTGAAGCTTTCTTT. It translates to CASSRNTEAFF.